The 14 T cell receptor beta chains given below trace back to one sample, sequenced in a study of blood T cell repertoires in COVID-19. TCRdb keeps only in-frame clones here, not all; method: immunoSEQ multiplex PCR. This sample has some 16,000 clones, with around 92% found just once. Material for sequencing was peripheral blood. The receptors come from a human donor in a cohort sampled during active COVID-19.

As for this clone: The junction does not match germline at one end; this may be a read error. The rearrangement uses TRBV14 and TRBJ2-1; 8 bases match TRBD2. Germline V CDR1 and CDR2: SGHDN, FVKESK. The CDR3 spans 12 residues. In nucleotides, the CDR3 is TGTGCCAGCAGCCAAGCAGGGACTAGTAAGGTCTTC. This encodes CASSQAGTSKVF. Drawing the rest from reference TRBV14 and TRBJ2-1, the complete variable domain is EAGVTQFPSHSVIEKGQTVTLRCDPISGHDNLYWYRRVMGKEIKFLLHFVKESKQDESGMPNNRFLAERTGGTYSTLKVQPAELEDSGVYFCASSQAGTSKVFGPGTRLTVL.

The chain employs TRBV11-3 and TRBJ2-7; a weak D match, TRBD1 (8 bases). Germline V CDR1 and CDR2: SGHNT, YENEEA. This CDR3 region has 13 residues. The V end lost 2 bases, the J end lost 6 bases, and 11 bases lay between the germline ends. CDR3 nucleotides: TGTGCCAGCAGCTTAACAGGGGGGGGCGAGCAGTACTTC. Translating it yields CASSLTGGGEQYF.

This clone was detected only a few times. The chain employs TRBV4-1 and TRBJ2-2, with a possible D match to TRBD2 (5 bases). The CDR3 covers 14 residues. V shed 0 bases and J shed 7 bases, with 9 bases lying between them. Germline CDR1 MGHRA, CDR2 YSYEKL. The CDR3 protein is CASSQDERSGELFF. The CDR3 coding sequence is TGCGCCAGCAGCCAAGATGAGCGGAGCGGGGAGCTGTTTTTT.

The rearrangement links TRBV28 to TRBJ1-3; 7 bases match TRBD1. The V segment lost 3 bases and the J segment 4 bases; nucleotides outside the gene matches: 6. Germline CDR1 is MDHEN and CDR2 is SYDVKM. This CDR3 contains 15 residues. CDR3 nucleotides: TGTGCCAGCAGTTTTGACAGGGAAGCAGGAAACACCATATATTTT. Its protein is CASSFDREAGNTIYF.

The CDR3 DNA is TGTGCCAGTAGCATAACAGGGGGCGGTGAAAAACTGTTTTTT. It encodes CASSITGGGEKLFF. V is TRBV19 and J is TRBJ1-4; TRBD1 agrees at 9 bases. With 6 bases clipped from V and 7 bases from J, the junction kept 6 bases outside the gene matches. CDR1 and CDR2 from the germline V gene are LNHDA and SQIVND (reference sequence). CDR3 length: 14 residues.

The gene calls are TRBV28 and TRBJ1-1; TRBD1 aligns across 7 bases. The V and J ends lost 4 bases and 0 bases, in that order; junction bases with no gene match: 8. The germline gives CDR1 MDHEN, CDR2 SYDVKM. CDR3 length: 16 amino acids. This CDR3 reads CASSSSPGQLNTEAFF. The DNA of the CDR3 is TGTGCCAGCAGTTCTTCCCCGGGACAGCTGAACACTGAAGCTTTCTTT.

The chain joins TRBV4-2 to TRBJ2-7; TRBD2 matches at 11 bases. With 0 bases clipped from V and 5 bases from J, the junction kept 9 bases outside the gene matches. CDR1 and CDR2 (germline): LGHNA, YNFKEQ. The CDR3 runs 17 residues. CDR3 bases: TGTGCCAGCAGCCAAGATAGTCCGTTAGCGGGGGGGGACGAGCAGTACTTC. This sequence encodes CASSQDSPLAGGDEQYF.

This sequence joins TRBV9 and TRBJ2-7, with D perhaps TRBD2 (6 bases). CDR1 SGDLS and CDR2 YYNGEE come from the germline V gene. The length of the CDR3 is 13 residues. Trimming pared 0 bases from V and 6 bases from J, leaving 10 bases between. The CDR3 nucleotides are TGTGCCAGCAGCGTAGATATGGGGGGCGAGCAGTACTTC. Encoded protein: CASSVDMGGEQYF.

The gene calls are TRBV2 and TRBJ1-4; D might be TRBD1 (5 bases). The CDR3 extends over 15 amino acids. V was clipped by 3 bases and J by 5 bases, with 13 bases between them. The germline CDR1 and CDR2 sequences are SNHLY and FYNNEI. CDR3 in amino acids: CASSEGMGRNEKLFF. CDR3 bases: TGTGCCAGCAGTGAGGGTATGGGGCGGAATGAAAAACTGTTTTTT.

The chain is built from TRBV5-1 and TRBJ1-2; 7 nucleotides align to TRBD1. The V segment lost 5 bases and the J segment 4 bases; nucleotides outside the gene matches: 8. In germline, CDR1 is SGHRS, CDR2 YFSETQ. The CDR3 length is 14 residues. The CDR3, as DNA: TGCGCCAGCAGTACAGGGGAGTTGACCTATGGCTACACCTTC. Translating gives CASSTGELTYGYTF.

The rearrangement uses TRBV7-3 and TRBJ2-2; 10 bases line up with TRBD2. Germline V gene lookup returns CDR1 SGHTA and CDR2 FQGTGA. The V segment lost 5 bases and the J segment 7 bases; nucleotides outside the gene matches: 13. The CDR3 length is 17 residues. The CDR3 sequence is CASSLGTGTSDGGELFF. CDR3 coding DNA: TGTGCCAGCAGCCTCGGAACCGGGACTAGCGACGGCGGGGAGCTGTTTTTT.

This clone was observed a single time. This sequence joins TRBV25-1 and TRBJ2-1; unclear D gene. The CDR3 consists of 11 residues. The V gene lost 8 bases and the J gene lost 6 bases, with 8 bases spanning the gap. The V gene's germline CDR1 is MGHDK and CDR2 SYGVNS. Here the CDR3 reads CASDSLNEQFF. CDR3 DNA: TGTGCCAGCGACTCTCTCAATGAGCAGTTCTTC.

V gene TRBV7-9 combines with J gene TRBJ2-1, with TRBD1 matching 7 bases. Trimming cost V 4 bases and J 5 bases; bases outside gene matches: 5. The germline V gene encodes CDR1 SEHNR and CDR2 FQNEAQ (reference sequence). The CDR3 spans 14 residues. The CDR3 coding sequence is TGTGCCAGCAGCTCCGGGGACAGAGACAATGAGCAGTTCTTC. Residues: CASSSGDRDNEQFF.

This clone has more than one count but fewer than ten. J is TRBJ2-5 and V is TRBV7-2, with D hard to call. Looked up from germline, CDR1 is SGHTA and CDR2 is FQGNSA. With 2 bases removed from V and 1 base from J, the gap between germline ends came to 8 bases. CDR3 length: 14 amino acids. CDR3 residues: CASSLYGPQETQYF. The CDR3 DNA is TGTGCCAGCAGCTTATATGGGCCCCAAGAGACCCAGTACTTC.